This T cell receptor beta chain comes out of a study of blood T cell repertoires in COVID-19. Turning to the study itself: Samples came from the United States, Italy and Spain, spanning acute and convalescent COVID-19.

The germline gives CDR1 MNHNS, CDR2 SASEGT. V was shortened by 4 bases and J by 7 bases, with 23 bases between the two germline ends. This CDR3 contains 17 residues. In the original analysis: Amplification of reference gene primers provided the estimated nucleated cell counts. Only in-frame clones appear in the TCRdb table, and some are missing; sequencing was by immunoSEQ multiplex PCR. The D gene and trimming were derived from the DNA, and the V and J assignments and clone size from that table. This sample has hundreds of thousands of clones, with roughly nine tenths found just once. This TCR came from a woman aged 30 to 39 who had recovered from COVID-19. The chain carries TRBV6-1 and TRBJ1-5; the D gene is possibly TRBD1 (6 bases). Sequencing was performed on PBMCs or T cells enriched from blood (not recorded which). The CDR3 loop reads CASSGLRGGGSRQPQHF. As DNA, the CDR3 is TGTGCCAGCAGTGGGCTAAGAGGGGGAGGGTCCAGGCAGCCCCAGCATTTT.